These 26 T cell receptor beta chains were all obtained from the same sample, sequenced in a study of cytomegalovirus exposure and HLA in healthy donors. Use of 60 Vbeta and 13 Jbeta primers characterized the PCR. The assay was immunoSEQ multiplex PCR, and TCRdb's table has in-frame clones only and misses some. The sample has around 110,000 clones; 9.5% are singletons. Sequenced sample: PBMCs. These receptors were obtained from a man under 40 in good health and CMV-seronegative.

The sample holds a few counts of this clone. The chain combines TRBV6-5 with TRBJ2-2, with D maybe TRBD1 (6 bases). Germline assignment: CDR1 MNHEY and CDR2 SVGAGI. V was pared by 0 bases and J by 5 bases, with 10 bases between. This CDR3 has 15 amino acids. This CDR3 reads CASSYSTGTTGELFF. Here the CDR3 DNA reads TGTGCCAGCAGTTACTCGACTGGGACAACCGGGGAGCTGTTTTTT.

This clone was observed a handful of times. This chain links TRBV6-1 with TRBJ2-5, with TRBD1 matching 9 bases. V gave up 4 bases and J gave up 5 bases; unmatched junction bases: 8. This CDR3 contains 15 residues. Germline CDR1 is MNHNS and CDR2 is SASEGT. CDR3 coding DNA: TGTGCCAGCAGTGCCTCGACAGGGGGGTTGGAGACCCAGTACTTC. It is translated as CASSASTGGLETQYF.

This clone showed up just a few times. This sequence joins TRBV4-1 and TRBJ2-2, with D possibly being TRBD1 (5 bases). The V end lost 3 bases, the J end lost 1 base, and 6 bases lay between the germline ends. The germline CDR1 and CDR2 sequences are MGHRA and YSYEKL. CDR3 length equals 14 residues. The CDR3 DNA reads TGCGCCAGCAGCCATACAGGGAACACCGGGGAGCTGTTTTTT. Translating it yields CASSHTGNTGELFF.

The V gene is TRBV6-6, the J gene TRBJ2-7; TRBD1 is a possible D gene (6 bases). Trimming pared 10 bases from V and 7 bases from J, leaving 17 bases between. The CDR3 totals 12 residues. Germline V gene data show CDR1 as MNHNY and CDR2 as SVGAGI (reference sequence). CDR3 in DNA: TGTGCCACCTCCTCGCAGGGGCGGGAGCAGTACTTC. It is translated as CATSSQGREQYF.

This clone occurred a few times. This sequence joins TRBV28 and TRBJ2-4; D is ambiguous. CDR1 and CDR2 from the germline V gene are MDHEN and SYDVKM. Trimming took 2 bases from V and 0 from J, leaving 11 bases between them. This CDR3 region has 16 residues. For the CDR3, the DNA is TGTGCCAGCAGTTTAGGGCAGAACCTAGCCAAAAACATTCAGTACTTC. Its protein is CASSLGQNLAKNIQYF.

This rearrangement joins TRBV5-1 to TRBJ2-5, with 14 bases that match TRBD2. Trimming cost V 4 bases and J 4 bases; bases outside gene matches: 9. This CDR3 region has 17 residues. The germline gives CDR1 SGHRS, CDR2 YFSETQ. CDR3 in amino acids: CASSQTSGGAPRETQYF. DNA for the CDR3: TGCGCCAGCAGCCAGACTAGCGGGGGGGCCCCTCGAGAGACCCAGTACTTC.

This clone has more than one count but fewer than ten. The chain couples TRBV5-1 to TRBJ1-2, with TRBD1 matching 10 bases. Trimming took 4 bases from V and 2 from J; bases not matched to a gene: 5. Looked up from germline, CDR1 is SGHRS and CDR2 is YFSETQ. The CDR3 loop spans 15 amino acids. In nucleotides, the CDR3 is TGCGCCAGCAGCCCCGCGACAGGGGGCAACTATGGCTACACCTTC. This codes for CASSPATGGNYGYTF.

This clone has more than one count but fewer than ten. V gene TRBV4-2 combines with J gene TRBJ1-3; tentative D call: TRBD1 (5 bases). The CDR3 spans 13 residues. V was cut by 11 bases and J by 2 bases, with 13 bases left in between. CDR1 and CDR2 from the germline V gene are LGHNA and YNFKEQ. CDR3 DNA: TGTGCCGTAAGGGGAAACACTGGAAACACCATATATTTT. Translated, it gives CAVRGNTGNTIYF.

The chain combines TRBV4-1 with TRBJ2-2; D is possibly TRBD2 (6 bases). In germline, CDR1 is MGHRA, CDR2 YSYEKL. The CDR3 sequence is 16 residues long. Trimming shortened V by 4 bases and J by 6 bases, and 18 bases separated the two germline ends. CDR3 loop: CASSPTLGTWAGELFF. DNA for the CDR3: TGCGCCAGCAGCCCAACCTTAGGGACTTGGGCCGGGGAGCTGTTTTTT.

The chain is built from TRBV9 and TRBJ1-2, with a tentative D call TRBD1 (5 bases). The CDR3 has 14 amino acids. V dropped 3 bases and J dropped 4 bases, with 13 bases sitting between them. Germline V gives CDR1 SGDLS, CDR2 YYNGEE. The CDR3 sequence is CASSGTPVTYGYTF. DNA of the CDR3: TGTGCCAGCAGCGGGACACCGGTTACCTATGGCTACACCTTC.

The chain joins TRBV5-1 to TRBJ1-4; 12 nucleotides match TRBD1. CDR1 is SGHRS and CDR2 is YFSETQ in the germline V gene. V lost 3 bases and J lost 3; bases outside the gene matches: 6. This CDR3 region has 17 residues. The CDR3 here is CASSSPGQGASNEKLFF. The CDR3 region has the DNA TGCGCCAGCAGCTCGCCGGGACAGGGGGCGTCTAATGAAAAACTGTTTTTT. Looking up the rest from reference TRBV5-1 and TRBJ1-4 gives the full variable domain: KAGVTQTPRYLIKTRGQQVTLSCSPISGHRSVSWYQQTPGQGLQFLFEYFSETQRNKGNFPGRFSGRQFSNSRSEMNVSTLELGDSALYLCASSSPGQGASNEKLFFGSGTQLSVL.

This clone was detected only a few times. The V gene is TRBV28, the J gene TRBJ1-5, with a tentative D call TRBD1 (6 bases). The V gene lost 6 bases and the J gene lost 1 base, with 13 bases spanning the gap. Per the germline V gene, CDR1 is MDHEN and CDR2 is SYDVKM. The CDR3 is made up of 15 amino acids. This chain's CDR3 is CASSSTGQSNQPQHF. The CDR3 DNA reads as TGTGCCAGCAGCTCCACTGGACAGAGCAATCAGCCCCAGCATTTT.

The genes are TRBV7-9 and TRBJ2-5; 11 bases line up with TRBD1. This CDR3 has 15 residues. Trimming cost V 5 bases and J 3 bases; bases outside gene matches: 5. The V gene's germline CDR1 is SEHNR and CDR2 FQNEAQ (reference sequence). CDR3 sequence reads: CASSGQGAREETQYF. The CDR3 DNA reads TGTGCCAGCAGCGGACAGGGGGCGCGAGAAGAGACCCAGTACTTC.

CDR3 coding DNA: TGTGCCAGCAGTTACTTACCGGGGTTCTTCTATGGCTACACCTTC. Its protein is CASSYLPGFFYGYTF. The chain couples TRBV6-5 to TRBJ1-2; D remains unclear. V was cut by 1 base and J by 4 bases, with 13 bases left in between. Germline values: CDR1 MNHEY, CDR2 SVGAGI. This CDR3 spans 15 amino acids.

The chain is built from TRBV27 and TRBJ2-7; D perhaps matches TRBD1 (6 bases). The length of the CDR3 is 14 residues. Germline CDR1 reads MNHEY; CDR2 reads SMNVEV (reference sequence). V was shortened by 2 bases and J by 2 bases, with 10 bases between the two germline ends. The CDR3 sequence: CASSLRAGAYEQYF. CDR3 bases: TGTGCCAGCAGTTTACGGGCAGGGGCCTACGAGCAGTACTTC.

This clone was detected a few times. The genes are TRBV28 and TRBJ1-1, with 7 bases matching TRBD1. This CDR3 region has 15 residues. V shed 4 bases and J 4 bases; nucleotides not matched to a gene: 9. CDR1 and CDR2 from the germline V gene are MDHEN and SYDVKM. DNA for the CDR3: TGTGCCAGCAGTTCACCACAGGGGATGGGCACTGAAGCTTTCTTT. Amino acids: CASSSPQGMGTEAFF.

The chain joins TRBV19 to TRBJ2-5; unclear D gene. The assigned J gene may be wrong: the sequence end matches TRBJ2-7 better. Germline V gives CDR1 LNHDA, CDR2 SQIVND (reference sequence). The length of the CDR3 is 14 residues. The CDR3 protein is CASTPIPPGSEQYF. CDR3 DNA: TGTGCCAGTACCCCGATCCCTCCAGGCTCCGAGCAGTACTTC.

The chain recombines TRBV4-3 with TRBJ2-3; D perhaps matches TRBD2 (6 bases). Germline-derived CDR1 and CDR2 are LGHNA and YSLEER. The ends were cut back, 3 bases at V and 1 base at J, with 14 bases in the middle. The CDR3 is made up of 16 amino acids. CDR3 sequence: CASSQLEGLRTDTQYF. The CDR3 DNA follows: TGCGCCAGCAGCCAGTTGGAGGGACTCCGCACAGATACGCAGTATTTT.

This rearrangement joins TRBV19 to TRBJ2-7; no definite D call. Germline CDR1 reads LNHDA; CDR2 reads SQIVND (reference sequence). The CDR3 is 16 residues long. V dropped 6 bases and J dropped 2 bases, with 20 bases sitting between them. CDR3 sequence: CASSHYPGQRPYEQYF. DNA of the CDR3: TGTGCCAGTAGCCACTATCCCGGCCAACGTCCCTACGAGCAGTACTTC.

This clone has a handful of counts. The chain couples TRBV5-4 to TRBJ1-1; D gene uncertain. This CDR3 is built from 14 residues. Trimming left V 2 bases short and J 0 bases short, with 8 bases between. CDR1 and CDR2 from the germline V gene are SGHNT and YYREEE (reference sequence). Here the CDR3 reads CASSFAGMNTEAFF. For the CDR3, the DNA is TGTGCCAGCAGCTTTGCAGGCATGAACACTGAAGCTTTCTTT.

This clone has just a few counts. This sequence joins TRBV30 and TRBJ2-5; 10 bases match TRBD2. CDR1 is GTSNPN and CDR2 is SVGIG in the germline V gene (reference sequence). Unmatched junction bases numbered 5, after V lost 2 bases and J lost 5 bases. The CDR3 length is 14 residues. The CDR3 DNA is TGTGCCTGGAGTCCGAGCGGGAGGGGGGAGACCCAGTACTTC. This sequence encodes CAWSPSGRGETQYF.

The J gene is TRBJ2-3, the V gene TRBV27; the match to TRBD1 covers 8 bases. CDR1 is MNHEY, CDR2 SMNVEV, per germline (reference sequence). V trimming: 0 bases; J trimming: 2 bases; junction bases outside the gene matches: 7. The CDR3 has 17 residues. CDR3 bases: TGTGCCAGCAGTTTATCTAGGACAGGGCTCCCCACAGATACGCAGTATTTT. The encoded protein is CASSLSRTGLPTDTQYF.

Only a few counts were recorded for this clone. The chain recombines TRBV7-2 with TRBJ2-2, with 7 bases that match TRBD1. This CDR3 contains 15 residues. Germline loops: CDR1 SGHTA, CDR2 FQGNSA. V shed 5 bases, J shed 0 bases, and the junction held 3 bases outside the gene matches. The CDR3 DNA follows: TGTGCCAGCAGCATCGACAGGGCGAACACCGGGGAGCTGTTTTTT. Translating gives CASSIDRANTGELFF. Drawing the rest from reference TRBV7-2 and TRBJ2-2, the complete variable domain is GAGVSQSPSNKVTEKGKDVELRCDPISGHTALYWYRQSLGQGLEFLIYFQGNSAPDKSGLPSDRFSAERTGGSVSTLTIQRTQQEDSAVYLCASSIDRANTGELFFGEGSRLTVL.

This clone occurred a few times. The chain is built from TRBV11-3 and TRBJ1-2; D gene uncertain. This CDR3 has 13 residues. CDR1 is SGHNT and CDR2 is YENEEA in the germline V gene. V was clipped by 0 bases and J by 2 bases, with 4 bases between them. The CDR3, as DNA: TGTGCCAGCAGCTTAGACGGGAACTATGGCTACACCTTC. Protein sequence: CASSLDGNYGYTF. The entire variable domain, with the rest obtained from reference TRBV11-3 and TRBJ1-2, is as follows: EAGVVQSPRYKIIEKKQPVAFWCNPISGHNTLYWYLQNLGQGPELLIRYENEEAVDDSQLPKDRFSAERLKGVDSTLKIQPAELGDSAVYLCASSLDGNYGYTFGSGTRLTVV.

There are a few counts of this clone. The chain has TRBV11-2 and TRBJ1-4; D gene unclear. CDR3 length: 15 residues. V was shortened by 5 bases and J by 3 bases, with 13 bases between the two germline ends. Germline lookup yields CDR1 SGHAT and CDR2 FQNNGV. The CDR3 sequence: CASSVARVSNEKLFF. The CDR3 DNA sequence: TGTGCCAGCAGCGTAGCGCGGGTGTCTAATGAAAAACTGTTTTTT.

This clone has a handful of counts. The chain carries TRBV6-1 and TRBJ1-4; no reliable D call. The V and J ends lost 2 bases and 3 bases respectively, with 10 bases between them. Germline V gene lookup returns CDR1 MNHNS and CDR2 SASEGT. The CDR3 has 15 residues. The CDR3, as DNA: TGTGCCAGCAGTGAACAGGCAGGTGCTAATGAAAAACTGTTTTTT. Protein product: CASSEQAGANEKLFF.